This TCR beta chain comes out of a study of T cell repertoires in cytomegalovirus infection. As for the study in general: In public TCR beta signatures, there were indications of both CMV infection and matching HLA type.

TCRdb independently ran MiXCR on the reads; one entry per CDR3 protein. The table has a few hundred thousand distinct CDR3 sequences, approximately 8.3% seen once. Overall study results and limits: Dominant in the ex vivo response were TCR beta clonotypes restricted by HLA-C and specific for CMV. Cumulative public TCR beta family frequency identified carriers of CMV plus the relevant HLA.

About this clonotype: The target antigen is unknown.

The sample was PBMCs. This receptor was obtained from a human donor in good health (CMV status not recorded). Some clones in this sample may be carry-over from other donors' samples.

The CDR3 DNA sequence: TGTGCCAGTAGTATCCCAGGGAGATGGGAGACCCAGTACTTC. It yields the protein CASSIPGRWETQYF. The chain is built from TRBV19 and TRBJ2-5; D is perhaps TRBD1 or TRBD2 (5 bases each). V was pared by 3 bases and J by 5 bases, with 13 bases between. CDR3 size: 14 residues. Germline values: CDR1 LNHDA, CDR2 SQIVND (reference sequence).